This TCR beta chain appears in the sequencing data of a study of CD8 T cells in Susac syndrome. V was shortened by 1 base and J by 7 bases, with 13 bases between the two germline ends. This CDR3 is 14 amino acids long. The germline CDR1 and CDR2 sequences are SGHTA and FQGNSA. The count of this clonotype is one. The RNA input was roughly 0.45 to 1 ug, and it was reverse transcribed with random hexamers. MiXCR, applied by TCRdb to the immunoSEQ multiplex PCR reads, yields one record per CDR3 protein. The sample records approximately 77,000 distinct CDR3 sequences, approximately 94% being singletons. TEMRA cells were FACS-enriched, and CD8+ and CD4+ T cells were isolated negatively.

The sequenced sample was CD4+ T cells from PBMCs. This chain links TRBV7-2 with TRBJ2-5, with D perhaps TRBD2 (5 bases). The TCR originated in a human donor with Susac syndrome. Here the CDR3 DNA reads TGTGCCAGCAGCTTAGTCGCGGGCGAGGGGACCCAGTACTTC. Its translation: CASSLVAGEGTQYF.